These 17 T cell receptor beta chains were sequenced from one sample in a study of CD8 T cells in Susac syndrome. Random hexamers were used to reverse transcribe about 0.5 to 1 ug of RNA. In TCRdb, the immunoSEQ multiplex PCR reads were re-called with MiXCR into one record per CDR3 protein. The sample consists of 150,000 or so distinct CDR3 sequences, 90% to 95% of them appearing once. The sample taken for sequencing was CD4+ T cells from PBMCs. The receptors were gathered from a human donor in good health.

With regard to this clonotype: A read error may account for a junction end that differs from germline. The J gene is TRBJ2-3, the V gene TRBV4-3; 9 nucleotides agree with TRBD1. Germline CDR1 and CDR2: LGHNA and YSLEER. CDR3 length equals 16 residues. In DNA, the CDR3 is TGCGCCAGCAGCCCAACCCCGGGACAGGGCACCGATACGCAGTATTTT. The encoded protein is CASSPTPGQGTDTQYF.

This clonotype has only one observation. This rearrangement joins TRBV4-3 to TRBJ2-2, with D perhaps TRBD1 (5 bases). V lost 3 bases, J lost 4 bases, and 9 bases lay in between. CDR1 and CDR2 (germline): LGHNA, YSLEER. This CDR3 spans 14 amino acids. CDR3 DNA: TGCGCCAGCAGCCAGCGACAGTCCACCGGGGAGCTGTTTTTT. Residues: CASSQRQSTGELFF.

The chain has TRBV20-1 and TRBJ2-7; D remains ambiguous. The CDR3 runs 16 residues. CDR1 is DFQATT, CDR2 SNEGSKA, per germline (reference sequence). V gave up 6 bases and J gave up 3 bases, with 24 bases separating them. CDR3 region: CSALPTGRPPGYEQYF. In DNA, the CDR3 is TGCAGTGCCCTCCCCACTGGACGCCCGCCGGGCTACGAGCAGTACTTC.

The chain links TRBV7-9 to TRBJ2-5, with D maybe TRBD1 (5 bases). Germline V CDR1 and CDR2: SEHNR, FQNEAQ (reference sequence). CDR3 length: 14 residues. V lost 3 bases and J 9 bases, leaving 17 bases between the germline ends. CDR3 bases: TGTGCCAGCAGCTTGAGCGACAGCACCCCCGCCCAGTACTTC. Residues: CASSLSDSTPAQYF.

J is TRBJ1-2 and V is TRBV20-1, with D uncertain. The CDR3 has 12 residues. Germline V gene sequence: CDR1 DFQATT, CDR2 SNEGSKA (reference sequence). The V end was cut by 3 bases, the J end by 9 bases, with 14 bases between. The DNA of the CDR3 is TGCAGTGCTAGTGTTGGTCCCGGGAGCTACACCTTC. Translating it yields CSASVGPGSYTF.

The rearrangement joins TRBV5-1 to TRBJ2-5; weak D call: TRBD1 (5 bases). Trimming took 4 bases from V and 2 from J, leaving 15 bases between them. The CDR3 has 15 amino acids. Per the germline V gene, CDR1 is SGHRS and CDR2 is YFSETQ. The CDR3 DNA reads TGCGCCAGCAGCACCTTTGGGGCTCTACAAGAGACCCAGTACTTC. Its translation: CASSTFGALQETQYF. Full variable domain (remainder filled in from reference TRBV5-1 and TRBJ2-5): KAGVTQTPRYLIKTRGQQVTLSCSPISGHRSVSWYQQTPGQGLQFLFEYFSETQRNKGNFPGRFSGRQFSNSRSEMNVSTLELGDSALYLCASSTFGALQETQYFGPGTRLLVL.

This clonotype was picked up one time. This chain links TRBV6-5 with TRBJ2-5; 12 bases map to TRBD1. The CDR3 runs 14 residues. Germline trimming cut 7 bases from V and 6 bases from J; bases unmatched to any gene: 6. From germline, CDR1 is MNHEY and CDR2 SVGAGI. The CDR3 sequence is CASTGTGGVKTQYF. CDR3 in DNA: TGTGCCAGCACCGGGACAGGGGGCGTTAAGACCCAGTACTTC.

The chain is built from TRBV10-3 and TRBJ1-1; D might be TRBD1 (5 bases). CDR3 length: 14 residues. V lost 8 bases to trimming and J lost 1 base, with 14 bases between them. The V gene's germline CDR1 is ENHRY and CDR2 SYGVKD. The CDR3 coding sequence is TGTGCCATCGGGGGGTCTATTAGGAACACTGAAGCTTTCTTT. It codes for CAIGGSIRNTEAFF.

V is TRBV29-1 and J is TRBJ2-7, with D perhaps TRBD2 (6 bases). CDR1 is SQVTM and CDR2 is ANQGSEA in the germline V gene. V was pared by 6 bases and J by 2 bases, with 11 bases between. The CDR3 loop spans 12 amino acids. The CDR3 DNA reads TGCAGCGTGCGGGACGGGACCTACGAGCAGTACTTC. Encoded protein: CSVRDGTYEQYF.

The chain combines TRBV28 with TRBJ1-2; D is unclear. V lost 10 bases, J lost 8 bases, and 14 bases lay in between. The CDR3 is 11 amino acids. The germline V gene encodes CDR1 MDHEN and CDR2 SYDVKM. CDR3 region: CATRPPAGYTF. In DNA, the CDR3 is TGTGCCACTAGGCCCCCGGCCGGCTACACCTTC.

The sample holds one count of this clonotype. The rearrangement uses TRBV11-2 and TRBJ2-3; D is unclear. The CDR3 is made up of 13 amino acids. The germline V gene encodes CDR1 SGHAT and CDR2 FQNNGV. Trimming left V 7 bases short and J 2 bases short, with 10 bases between. CDR3 in amino acids: CASTTGNTDTQYF. CDR3 nucleotide sequence: TGTGCCAGCACGACTGGAAACACAGATACGCAGTATTTT.

J is TRBJ2-2 and V is TRBV6-2 or TRBV6-3, with D perhaps assigned TRBD1 or TRBD2 (6 bases each). The V and J ends lost 2 bases and 7 bases respectively, with 8 bases between them. CDR1 is MNHEY and CDR2 is SVGEGT in the germline V gene. This CDR3 has 13 residues. The CDR3 protein is CASSYGGGGELFF. The CDR3 DNA follows: TGTGCCAGCAGTTACGGAGGGGGCGGGGAGCTGTTTTTT.

The CDR3 sequence: CASSYGLAGNTNTGELFF. CDR3 in DNA: TGTGCCAGCAGTTATGGACTAGCGGGGAACACCAACACCGGGGAGCTGTTTTTT. The gene calls are TRBV5-4 and TRBJ2-2, with 12 bases fitting TRBD2. J lost 2 bases, V lost 5 bases, and 10 bases had no gene match. Germline V lookup: CDR1 SGHNT, CDR2 YYREEE (reference sequence). CDR3 length: 18 amino acids.

This clonotype was seen just once. Here the CDR3 DNA reads TGCAGTGCCCCGGACCAGAGACTGTACGAGCAGTACTTC. It yields the protein CSAPDQRLYEQYF. V and J are TRBV20-1 and TRBJ2-7; no definite D call. Looked up from germline, CDR1 is DFQATT and CDR2 is SNEGSKA (reference sequence). V shed 6 bases and J shed 4 bases, with 16 bases lying between them. The CDR3 covers 13 residues.

The chain uses TRBV29-1 and TRBJ2-4; D is ambiguous. The germline CDR1 and CDR2 sequences are SQVTM and ANQGSEA. The length of the CDR3 is 12 residues. Trimming removed 5 bases from V and 5 bases from J, with 10 bases in between. The CDR3, as DNA: TGCAGCGTTCCTGGAGAGGAAAACATTCAGTACTTC. Its protein is CSVPGEENIQYF. Full variable domain (outside the CDR3, taken from reference TRBV29-1 and TRBJ2-4): SAVISQKPSRDICQRGTSLTIQCQVDSQVTMMFWYRQQPGQSLTLIATANQGSEATYESGFVIDKFPISRPNLTFSTLTVSNMSPEDSSIYLCSVPGEENIQYFGAGTRLSVL.

This clonotype was seen just once. This rearrangement joins TRBV7-9 to TRBJ2-3, with 7 bases identical to TRBD1. CDR3 length equals 14 residues. Germline CDR1 SEHNR, CDR2 FQNEAQ (reference sequence). After removal of 4 bases from V and 8 bases from J, the junction contained 9 bases not matched to a gene. DNA for the CDR3: TGTGCCAGCAGCTACCGGGACAGCCAGGGTACGCAGTATTTT. Amino acids: CASSYRDSQGTQYF.

The genes are TRBV18 and TRBJ2-7; 7 nucleotides align to TRBD1. With 4 bases clipped from V and 5 bases from J, the junction kept 5 bases outside the gene matches. Germline values: CDR1 KGHSH, CDR2 LQKENI. This CDR3 has 13 residues. The CDR3 protein is CASSRQGSHEQYF. The CDR3 nucleotides read TGTGCCAGCTCACGACAGGGTTCCCACGAGCAGTACTTC.